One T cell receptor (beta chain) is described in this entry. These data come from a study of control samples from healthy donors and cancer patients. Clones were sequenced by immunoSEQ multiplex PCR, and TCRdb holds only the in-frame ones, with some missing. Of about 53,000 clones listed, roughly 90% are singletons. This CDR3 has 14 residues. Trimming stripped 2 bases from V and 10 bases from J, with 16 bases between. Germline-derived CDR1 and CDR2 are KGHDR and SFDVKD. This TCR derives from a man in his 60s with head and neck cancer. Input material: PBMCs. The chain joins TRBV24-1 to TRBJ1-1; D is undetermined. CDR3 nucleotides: TGTGCCACCAGTGATTCTCTAACTGGGGTTGGAGCTTTCTTT. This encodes CATSDSLTGVGAFF.